This T cell receptor beta chain was obtained from a study of sequential checkpoint blockade in melanoma. Background on the study: Each arm's sequence ended with maintenance nivolumab.

The germline V gene encodes CDR1 MGHRA and CDR2 YSYEKL. CDR3 length: 15 residues. The V and J ends lost 1 base and 6 bases respectively, with 16 bases between them. Some clones are missing from TCRdb's copy, which holds only in-frame ones; the method was immunoSEQ multiplex PCR. The sample lists several thousand clones, around 50% occurring once. Documented treatment: randomized to nivolumab then ipilimumab (arm A) or the reverse (arm B). None of the patients previously received DNA-damaging chemotherapy. This material consisted of CD8+ T cells sorted from blood (inferred from file names), taken from a patient given nivolumab and ipilimumab in sequence. The V gene is TRBV4-1, the J gene TRBJ2-7; the D gene is possibly TRBD1 (7 bases). This TCR came from a human donor with melanoma. The CDR3 DNA reads TGCGCCAGCAGCCAAGGGAGGGGGCAGTTGGGCGAGCAGTACTTC. This encodes CASSQGRGQLGEQYF.